A single sample is the source of the 11 T cell receptor beta chains below, sequenced in a study of T cells in Graves' hyperthyroidism and ophthalmopathy. The investigators amplified TCR beta CDR3 regions from RNA transcripts. The TCR CDR3 first-round RT-PCR relied on the HTBI primer set. Each CDR3 protein is one row after TCRdb ran MiXCR on the multiplex PCR reads. The data show some 510,000 distinct CDR3 sequences, less than 25% seen once. The sequenced material came from blood. The source is a man younger than 35 with Graves' hyperthyroidism.

This clonotype has at least ten counts. This is likely a read error, given that the CDR3 carries no conserved phenylalanine or tryptophan at its end. The V gene is TRBV27, the J gene TRBJ2-7; D is ambiguous. This CDR3 is built from 16 residues. Germline V lookup: CDR1 MNHEY, CDR2 SMNVEV (reference sequence). V shed 8 bases and J shed 4 bases, with 24 bases lying between them. The CDR3 DNA sequence: TGTGCCAGCGCCCCGAAGTCTTCTTCCTCACCTTACGAGCAGTACCTC. Translated: CASAPKSSSSPYEQYL.

The chain employs TRBV6-1 and TRBJ2-7; tentatively, D is TRBD1 or TRBD2 (5 bases each). The V and J ends lost 4 bases and 3 bases respectively, with 16 bases between them. Germline V gives CDR1 MNHNS, CDR2 SASEGT. The CDR3 spans 15 residues. CDR3 in amino acids: CASSVVGTYGYEQYF. The DNA of the CDR3 is TGTGCCAGCAGTGTCGTGGGGACCTATGGCTACGAGCAGTACTTC.

CDR3 protein: CANHRGVSYNEQFF. The CDR3 DNA reads as TGTGCCAACCACCGCGGGGTTTCCTACAATGAGCAGTTCTTC. The chain combines TRBV19 with TRBJ2-1; D is perhaps TRBD2 (6 bases). Deletions cut 10 bases from V and 1 base from J, with 14 bases between. CDR3 length: 14 amino acids. Germline V gene data show CDR1 as LNHDA and CDR2 as SQIVND (reference sequence).

This clonotype was picked up many times. The rearrangement uses TRBV6-5 and TRBJ2-7, with a possible D match to TRBD2 (6 bases). The CDR3 runs to 13 residues. V gave up 0 bases and J gave up 6 bases, with 9 bases separating them. Germline assignment: CDR1 MNHEY and CDR2 SVGAGI. The DNA for the CDR3 is TGTGCCAGCAGTTACTCCAAGGGACTCGAGCAGTACTTC. This sequence encodes CASSYSKGLEQYF.

This clonotype was counted at least ten times. This sequence joins TRBV27 and TRBJ1-5; D is ambiguous. The CDR3 loop spans 15 amino acids. Looked up from germline, CDR1 is MNHEY and CDR2 is SMNVEV (reference sequence). The V gene lost 2 bases and the J gene lost 0 bases, with 8 bases spanning the gap. CDR3 sequence reads: CASSLARNSNQPQHF. The CDR3 DNA sequence: TGTGCCAGCAGTTTAGCCCGGAATAGCAATCAGCCCCAGCATTTT.

This clonotype has only a few counts. The chain has TRBV5-1 and TRBJ1-2, with D unresolved. Per the germline V gene, CDR1 is SGHRS and CDR2 is YFSETQ. This CDR3 region has 14 residues. V dropped 2 bases and J dropped 6 bases, with 14 bases sitting between them. The chain's CDR3 is CASSLSPLTNGYTF. The CDR3 nucleotides are TGCGCCAGCAGCTTAAGCCCCCTCACGAATGGCTACACCTTC. Supplemented by reference TRBV5-1 and TRBJ1-2, the full variable domain reads KAGVTQTPRYLIKTRGQQVTLSCSPISGHRSVSWYQQTPGQGLQFLFEYFSETQRNKGNFPGRFSGRQFSNSRSEMNVSTLELGDSALYLCASSLSPLTNGYTFGSGTRLTVV.

This clonotype was detected ten times or more. The genes are TRBV4-1 and TRBJ2-7; D is possibly TRBD1 (5 bases). The CDR3 sequence is 13 residues long. Looked up from germline, CDR1 is MGHRA and CDR2 is YSYEKL. Trimming took 5 bases from V and 4 from J, leaving 12 bases between them. CDR3 sequence reads: CASSSLQGYEQYF. The CDR3 DNA sequence: TGCGCCAGCAGCTCACTTCAGGGTTACGAGCAGTACTTC.

This clonotype was observed at least ten times. V usage is TRBV6-1 and J usage is TRBJ1-5, with D perhaps TRBD1 (6 bases). The CDR3 contains 13 residues. The germline V and J ends were trimmed by 8 bases and 9 bases, with 17 bases remaining between them. Germline CDR1 reads MNHNS; CDR2 reads SASEGT. The CDR3 loop is CASGGQGMGPQHF. CDR3 DNA: TGTGCCAGCGGTGGGCAGGGGATGGGGCCCCAGCATTTT.

This clonotype has a count of ten or more. CDR3 DNA: TGTGCCAGCAGTAAACGGGCCCCCTGGGATGCCACTGAAGCTTTCTTT. This sequence encodes CASSKRAPWDATEAFF. The genes are TRBV28 and TRBJ1-1; no clear D. Germline V gives CDR1 MDHEN, CDR2 SYDVKM. V lost 5 bases and J lost 4, with 20 bases in between. The CDR3 has 16 amino acids.

This clonotype was seen many times. J is TRBJ1-5 and V is TRBV6-1; no clear D. The germline V gene has CDR1 MNHNS and CDR2 SASEGT. The V and J ends lost 0 bases and 0 bases respectively, with 12 bases between them. CDR3 length: 17 residues. CDR3 residues: CASSEAIWADSNQPQHF. Here the CDR3 DNA reads TGTGCCAGCAGTGAAGCGATATGGGCAGATAGCAATCAGCCCCAGCATTTT.

This clonotype was observed at least ten times. V gene TRBV27 combines with J gene TRBJ2-5; D assignment may be TRBD1 or TRBD2 (6 bases each). This CDR3 is 14 amino acids long. V lost 3 bases to trimming and J lost 4 bases, with 12 bases between them. Germline-derived CDR1 and CDR2 are MNHEY and SMNVEV (reference sequence). CDR3 DNA sequence: TGTGCCAGCAGTTTTTTGGGGGGCGCAGAGACCCAGTACTTC. Its protein product is CASSFLGGAETQYF.